This T cell receptor (beta chain) appears in the sequencing data of a study of T cell responses to AZD1222 COVID-19 vaccine. Clones were sequenced by immunoSEQ multiplex PCR, and TCRdb holds only the in-frame ones, with some missing. The repertoire includes 95,000 to 130,000 clones, more than 85% of them detected once, and 2.5% to 3.5% sits in the top ten. General observations from the study: Reportedly, close to half of spike-specific TCRs are directed against unmutated variant regions. Researchers report vaccine-associated CD4 TCRs spanning spike, with dominance at 160-218 and 743-854. Clonal diversity was possibly underestimated; the donors were predominantly white British and more often female. Rises in breadth and depth of Spike-specific TCRs came after two AZD1222 doses.

Germline CDR1 is SGHRS and CDR2 is YFSETQ. V was cut by 1 base and J by 10 bases, with 15 bases left in between. This CDR3 comprises 15 residues. A word on this clone: Its antigen is not identified.

The sample here was peripheral blood, taken on day 0 of AZD1222 vaccination. The TCR sequence derives from an adult in good health. The rearrangement links TRBV5-1 to TRBJ1-6; maybe TRBD1 (6 bases). DNA for the CDR3: TGCGCCAGCAGCTTGCGGCAGGGGAAAGACTCACCCCTCCACTTT. It is translated as CASSLRQGKDSPLHF. The full variable domain, completed using reference TRBV5-1 and TRBJ1-6, is KAGVTQTPRYLIKTRGQQVTLSCSPISGHRSVSWYQQTPGQGLQFLFEYFSETQRNKGNFPGRFSGRQFSNSRSEMNVSTLELGDSALYLCASSLRQGKDSPLHFGNGTRLTVT.